This T cell receptor (beta chain) was sequenced in a study of shared T cell receptors in the human thymus. Germline lookup yields CDR1 SGHNT and CDR2 YENEEA. The CDR3 sequence is 18 residues long. Trimming took 0 bases from V and 9 from J; bases not matched to a gene: 8. The protocol was immunoSEQ multiplex PCR, while the TCRdb copy is restricted to in-frame clones and leaves out a portion. The sample consists of some 660,000 clones, 80% to 90% of them appearing once. The same data also went into a second study, on human thymus T cells. That report notes: Resections from corrective heart surgery provided thymus tissue.

Sequenced input: thymocytes. This sequence joins TRBV11-3 and TRBJ2-4; 16 bases align to TRBD2. The source of this sequence is a boy less than two years old with a congenital heart defect. The CDR3 DNA reads TGTGCCAGCAGCTTAGATAGGTCGGGACTAGCGGGAGGGAGCATTCAGTACTTC. Its protein product is CASSLDRSGLAGGSIQYF.